Following are 6 T cell receptor beta chains from one sample sequenced in a study of human T cells and chemical hapten exposure. From the RACE reads, TCRdb called clonotypes with MiXCR, one entry per CDR3 protein. Here the sample spans 95,000 to 150,000 distinct CDR3 sequences, 11% being singletons. Time point of the sample: patch test 3, about 24 weeks after DPC sensitization. Treatment specified: therapeutic diphenylcyclopropenone sensitization with weekly scalp DPC. The sequencing used whole blood, collected in connection with sensitization to the hapten diphenylcyclopropenone (DPC). The receptor set was obtained from a woman aged 50 to 60 with alopecia areata. Some clones in this sample may be carry-over from other donors' samples.

At least ten counts were recorded for this clonotype. The CDR3 loop reads CASSQGAGAYEQYF. Here the CDR3 DNA reads TGCGCCAGCAGCCAAGGGGCAGGTGCCTACGAGCAGTACTTC. V and J are TRBV4-1 and TRBJ2-7, with D uncertain. The CDR3 is made up of 14 amino acids. Trimming shortened V by 1 base and J by 2 bases, and 9 bases separated the two germline ends. Germline CDR1 and CDR2: MGHRA and YSYEKL.

CDR3: CATSRDPGGLNYGYTF. For the CDR3, the DNA is TGTGCCACCAGCAGAGATCCCGGGGGCCTCAACTATGGCTACACCTTC. The chain carries TRBV15 and TRBJ1-2; perhaps TRBD1 as D (6 bases). Trimming stripped 0 bases from V and 2 bases from J, with 13 bases between. Germline V gene data show CDR1 as LNHNV and CDR2 as YYDKDF (reference sequence). CDR3 size: 16 residues.

This clonotype was seen only a few times. V gene TRBV24-1 combines with J gene TRBJ2-1, with 9 nucleotides matching TRBD2. The CDR3 loop spans 13 amino acids. Germline CDR1 reads KGHDR; CDR2 reads SFDVKD. V dropped 12 bases and J dropped 4; count of bases not matched to a gene: 6. The chain's CDR3 is CAAGTSIYNEQFF. The CDR3 bases are TGTGCCGCCGGGACTAGCATTTACAATGAGCAGTTCTTC.

This clonotype has just a few counts. This chain uses TRBV4-1 with TRBJ1-6; D is perhaps TRBD1 (6 bases). V was pared by 3 bases and J by 7 bases, with 16 bases between. There are 16 residues in the CDR3. CDR1 is MGHRA and CDR2 is YSYEKL in the germline V gene. The CDR3 sequence is CASSHFRGPTNSPLHF. The CDR3 nucleotides read TGCGCCAGCAGCCATTTCAGGGGCCCTACGAATTCACCCCTCCACTTT.

The V gene is TRBV12-3 or TRBV12-4, the J gene TRBJ2-3; weak D call: TRBD2 (6 bases). V was cut by 5 bases and J by 0 bases, with 15 bases left in between. The CDR3 is 16 amino acids. CDR3 region: CASSAFAGTSTDTQYF. CDR3 nucleotide sequence: TGTGCCAGCAGTGCCTTCGCGGGGACTAGCACAGATACGCAGTATTTT.

This chain connects TRBV20-1 to TRBJ1-6; possibly TRBD1 for D (5 bases). The CDR3 length is 16 residues. V shed 0 bases and J shed 0 bases, with 9 bases lying between them. Germline V lookup: CDR1 DFQATT, CDR2 SNEGSKA (reference sequence). CDR3 sequence (DNA): TGCAGTGCTAGAGAGGGGGGGAGCTCCTATAATTCACCCCTCCACTTT. Its translation: CSAREGGSSYNSPLHF.